The present entry profiles one T cell receptor beta chain with its context. Its target is unknown. CDR1 and CDR2 from the germline V gene are SNHLY and FYNNEI. V was trimmed by 4 bases and J by 1 base, leaving 7 bases between them. CDR3 length: 13 amino acids. The source of the sample is a study of Ad26.COV2.S vaccination and SARS-CoV-2 variants. The overall study: Donor was one of the participants in the Ad26.COV2.S arm of the COV1001 trial.

This sample's treatment: some 20 received Ad26.COV2.S at low or high dose, single or two shots; about 5 received placebo; per-sample allocation not given. Day 63 after the first injection of vaccine or placebo was the sampling time. SARS-CoV-2 spike from the Wuhan strain was encoded by the vaccine, an Ad26 vector. Libraries were prepared by immunoSEQ multiplex PCR; TCRdb keeps only in-frame clonotypes and omits some of them. Found here are hundreds of thousands of clones, roughly 90% of them singletons; the top ten hold 5%. Study-wide points: The TCR breadth and depth analyses may have understated or missed part of the total T cell responses.

This TCR came from a person between 18 and 65 years old who received the Ad26.COV2.S COVID-19 vaccine or a placebo. This chain connects TRBV2 to TRBJ1-1; a possible D gene is TRBD1 (6 bases). The sequences come from peripheral blood, collected in a trial of Ad26.COV2.S vaccine versus placebo. For the CDR3, the DNA is TGTGCCAGCAGTGTGGGACAGAACACTGAAGCTTTCTTT. Amino acids: CASSVGQNTEAFF.